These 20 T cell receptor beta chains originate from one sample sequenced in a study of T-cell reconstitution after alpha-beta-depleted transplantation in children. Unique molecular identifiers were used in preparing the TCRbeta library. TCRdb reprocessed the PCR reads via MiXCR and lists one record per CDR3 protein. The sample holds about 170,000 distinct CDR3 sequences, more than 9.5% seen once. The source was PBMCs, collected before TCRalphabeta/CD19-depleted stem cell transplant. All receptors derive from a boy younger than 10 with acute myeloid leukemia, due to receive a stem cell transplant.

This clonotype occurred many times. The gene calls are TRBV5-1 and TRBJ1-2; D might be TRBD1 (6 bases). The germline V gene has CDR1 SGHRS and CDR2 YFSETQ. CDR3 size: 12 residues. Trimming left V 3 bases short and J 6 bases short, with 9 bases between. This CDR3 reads CASSSYRDGYTF. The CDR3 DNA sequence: TGCGCCAGCAGCTCCTACAGGGATGGCTACACCTTC.

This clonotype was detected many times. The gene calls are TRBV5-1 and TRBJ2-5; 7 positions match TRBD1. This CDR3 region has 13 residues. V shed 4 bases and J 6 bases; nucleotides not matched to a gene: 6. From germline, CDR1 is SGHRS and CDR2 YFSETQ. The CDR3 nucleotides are TGCGCCAGCAGCCCCGAGGGGGCAAAGACCCAGTACTTC. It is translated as CASSPEGAKTQYF.

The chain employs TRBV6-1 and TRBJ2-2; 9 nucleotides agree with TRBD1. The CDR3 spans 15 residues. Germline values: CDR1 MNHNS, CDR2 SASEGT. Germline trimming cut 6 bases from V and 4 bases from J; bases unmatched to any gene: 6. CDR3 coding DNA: TGTGCCAGCAGACAACAGGGGGCGACCACCGGGGAGCTGTTTTTT. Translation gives CASRQQGATTGELFF.

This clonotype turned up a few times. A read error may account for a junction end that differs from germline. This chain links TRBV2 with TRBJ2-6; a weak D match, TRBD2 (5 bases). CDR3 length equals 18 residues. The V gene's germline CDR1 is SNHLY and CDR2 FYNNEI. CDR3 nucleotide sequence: TGTACCAGCAGACTACTTGGGATGGCCCCCTCTGGGGCCAACGTCCTGACTTTC. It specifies CTSRLLGMAPSGANVLTF. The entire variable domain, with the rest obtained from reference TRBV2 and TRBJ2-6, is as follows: EPEVTQTPSHQVTQMGQEVILRCVPISNHLYFYWYRQILGQKVEFLVSFYNNEISEKSEIFDDQFSVERPDGSNFTLKIRSTKLEDSAMYFCTSRLLGMAPSGANVLTFGAGSRLTVL.

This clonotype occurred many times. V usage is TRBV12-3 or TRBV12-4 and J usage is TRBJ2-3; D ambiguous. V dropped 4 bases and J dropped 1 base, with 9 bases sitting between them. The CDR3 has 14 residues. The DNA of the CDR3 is TGTGCCAGCAGTTATTACGGAGGCACAGATACGCAGTATTTT. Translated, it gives CASSYYGGTDTQYF.

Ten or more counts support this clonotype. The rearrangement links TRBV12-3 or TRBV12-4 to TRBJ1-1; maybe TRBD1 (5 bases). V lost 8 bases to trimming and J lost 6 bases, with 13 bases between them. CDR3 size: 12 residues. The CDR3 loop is CASGRGRAEAFF. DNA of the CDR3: TGTGCCAGCGGTCGGGGGAGGGCTGAAGCTTTCTTT.

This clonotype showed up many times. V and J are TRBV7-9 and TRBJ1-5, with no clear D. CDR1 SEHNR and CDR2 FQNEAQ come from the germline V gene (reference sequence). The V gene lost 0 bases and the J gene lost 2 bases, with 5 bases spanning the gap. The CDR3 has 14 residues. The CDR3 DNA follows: TGTGCCAGCAGCTTAGCGGATGGCAATCAGCCCCAGCATTTT. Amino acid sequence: CASSLADGNQPQHF.

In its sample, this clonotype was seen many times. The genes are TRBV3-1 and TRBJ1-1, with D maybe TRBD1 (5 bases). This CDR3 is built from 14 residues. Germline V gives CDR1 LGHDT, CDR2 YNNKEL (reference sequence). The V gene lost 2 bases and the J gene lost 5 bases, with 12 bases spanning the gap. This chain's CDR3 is CASSQQGRKTEAFF. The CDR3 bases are TGTGCCAGCAGCCAACAGGGAAGGAAAACTGAAGCTTTCTTT.

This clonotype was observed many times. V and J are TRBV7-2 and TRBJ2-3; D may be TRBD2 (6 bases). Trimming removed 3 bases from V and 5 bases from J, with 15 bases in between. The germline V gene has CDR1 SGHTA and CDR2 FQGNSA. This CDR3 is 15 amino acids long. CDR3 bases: TGTGCCAGCAGCTTTGGGGGGTTGCCAAGAGATACGCAGTATTTT. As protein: CASSFGGLPRDTQYF.

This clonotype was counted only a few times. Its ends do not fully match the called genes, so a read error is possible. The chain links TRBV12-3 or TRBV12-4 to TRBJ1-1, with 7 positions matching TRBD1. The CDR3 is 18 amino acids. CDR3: CACSSHGDRQGPNTEAFF. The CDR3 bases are TGTGCCTGCAGCTCTCACGGGGACCGACAGGGTCCGAACACTGAAGCTTTCTTT.

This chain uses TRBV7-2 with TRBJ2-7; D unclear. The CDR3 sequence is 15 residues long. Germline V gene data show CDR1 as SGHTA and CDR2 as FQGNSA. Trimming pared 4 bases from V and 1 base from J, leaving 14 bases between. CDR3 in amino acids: CASSWGLDGSYEQYV. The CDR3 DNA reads TGTGCCAGCAGCTGGGGTTTGGACGGATCCTACGAGCAGTACGTC.

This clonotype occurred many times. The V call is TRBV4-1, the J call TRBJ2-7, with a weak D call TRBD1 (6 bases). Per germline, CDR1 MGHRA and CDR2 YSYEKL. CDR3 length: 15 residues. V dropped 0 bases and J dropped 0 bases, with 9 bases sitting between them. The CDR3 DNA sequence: TGCGCCAGCAGCCAAGATCTCAGGGGCTCCTACGAGCAGTACTTC. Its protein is CASSQDLRGSYEQYF.

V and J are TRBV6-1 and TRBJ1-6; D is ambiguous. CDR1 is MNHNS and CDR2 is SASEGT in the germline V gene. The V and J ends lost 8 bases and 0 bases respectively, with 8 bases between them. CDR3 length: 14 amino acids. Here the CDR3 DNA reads TGTGCCAGCTGGGGAAGCTCCTATAATTCACCCCTCCACTTT. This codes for CASWGSSYNSPLHF.

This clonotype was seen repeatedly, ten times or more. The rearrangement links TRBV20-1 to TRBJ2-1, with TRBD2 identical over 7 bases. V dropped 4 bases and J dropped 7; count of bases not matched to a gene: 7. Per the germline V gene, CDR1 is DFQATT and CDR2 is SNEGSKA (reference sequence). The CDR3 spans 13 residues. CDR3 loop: CSATSGKGNEQFF. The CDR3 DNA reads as TGCAGTGCTACCAGCGGGAAGGGAAATGAGCAGTTCTTC.

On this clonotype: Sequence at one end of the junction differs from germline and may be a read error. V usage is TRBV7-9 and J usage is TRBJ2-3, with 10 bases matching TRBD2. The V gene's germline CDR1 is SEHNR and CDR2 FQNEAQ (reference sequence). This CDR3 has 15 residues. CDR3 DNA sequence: TGTACCAGCAGCTTATCGGCTAGCGGGGGAGGTACGCAGTATTTT. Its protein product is CTSSLSASGGGTQYF.

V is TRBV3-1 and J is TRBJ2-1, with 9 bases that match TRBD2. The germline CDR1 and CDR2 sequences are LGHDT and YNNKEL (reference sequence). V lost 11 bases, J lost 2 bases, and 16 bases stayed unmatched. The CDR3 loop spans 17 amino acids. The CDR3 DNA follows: TGTGCCTCCTGCCAAGGAGCTGGCGGGGGGGCCTACAATGAGCAGTTCTTC. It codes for CASCQGAGGGAYNEQFF.

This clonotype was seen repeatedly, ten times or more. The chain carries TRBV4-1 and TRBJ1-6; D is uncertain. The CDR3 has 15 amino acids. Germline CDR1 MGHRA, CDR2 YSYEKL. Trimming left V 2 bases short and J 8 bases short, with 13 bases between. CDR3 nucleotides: TGCGCCAGCAGCCAACGCCACTTACAAGATTCACCCCTCCACTTT. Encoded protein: CASSQRHLQDSPLHF.

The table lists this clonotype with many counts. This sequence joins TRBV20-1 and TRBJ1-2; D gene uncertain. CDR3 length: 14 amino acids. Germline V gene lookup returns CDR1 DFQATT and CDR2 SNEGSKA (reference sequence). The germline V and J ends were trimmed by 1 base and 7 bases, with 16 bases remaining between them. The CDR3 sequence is CSARVDAMVSGYTF. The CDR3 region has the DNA TGCAGTGCTAGAGTTGACGCTATGGTCTCTGGCTACACCTTC.

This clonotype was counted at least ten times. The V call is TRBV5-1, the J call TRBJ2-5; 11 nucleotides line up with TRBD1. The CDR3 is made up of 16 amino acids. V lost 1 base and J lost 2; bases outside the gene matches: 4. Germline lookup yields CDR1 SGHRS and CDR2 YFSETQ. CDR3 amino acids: CASSLRGTGGQETQYF. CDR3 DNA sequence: TGCGCCAGCAGCTTGAGAGGGACAGGGGGACAAGAGACCCAGTACTTC.

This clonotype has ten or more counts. The CDR3 loop reads CASSDGTAGDEQYF. CDR3 bases: TGTGCCAGCAGCGACGGGACAGCAGGTGACGAGCAGTACTTC. The genes are TRBV9 and TRBJ2-7, with 7 bases lining up with TRBD1. V trimming: 3 bases; J trimming: 5 bases; junction bases outside the gene matches: 8. The germline V gene has CDR1 SGDLS and CDR2 YYNGEE. This CDR3 is 14 amino acids long.